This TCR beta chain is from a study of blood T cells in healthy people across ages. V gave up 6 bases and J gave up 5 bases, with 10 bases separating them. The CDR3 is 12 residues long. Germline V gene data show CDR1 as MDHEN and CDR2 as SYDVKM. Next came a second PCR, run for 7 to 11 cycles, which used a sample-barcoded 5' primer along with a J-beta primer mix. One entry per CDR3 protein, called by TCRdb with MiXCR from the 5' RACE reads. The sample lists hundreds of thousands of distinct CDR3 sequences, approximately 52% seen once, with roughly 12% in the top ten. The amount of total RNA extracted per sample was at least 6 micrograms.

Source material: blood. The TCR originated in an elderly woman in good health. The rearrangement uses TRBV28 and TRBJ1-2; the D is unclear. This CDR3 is CASSVSEYGYTF. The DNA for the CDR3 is TGTGCCAGCAGCGTGTCAGAGTATGGCTACACCTTC.